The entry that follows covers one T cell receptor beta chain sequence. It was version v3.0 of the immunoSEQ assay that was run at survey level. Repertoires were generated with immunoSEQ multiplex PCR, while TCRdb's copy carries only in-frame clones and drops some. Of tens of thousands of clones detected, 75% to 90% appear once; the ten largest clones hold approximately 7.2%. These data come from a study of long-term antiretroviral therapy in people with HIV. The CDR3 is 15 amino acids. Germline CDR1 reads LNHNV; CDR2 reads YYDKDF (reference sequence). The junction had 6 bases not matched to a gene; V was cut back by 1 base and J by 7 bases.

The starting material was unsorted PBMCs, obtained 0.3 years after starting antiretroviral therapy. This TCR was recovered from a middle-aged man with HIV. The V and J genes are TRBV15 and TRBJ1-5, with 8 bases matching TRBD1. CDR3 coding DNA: TGTGCCACCAGCAGAGTCACAGGGGGTGGGCAGCCCCAGCATTTT. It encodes CATSRVTGGGQPQHF. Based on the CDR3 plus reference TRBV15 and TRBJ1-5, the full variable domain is DAMVIQNPRYQVTQFGKPVTLSCSQTLNHNVMYWYQQKSSQAPKLLFHYYDKDFNNEADTPDNFQSRRPNTSFCFLDIRSPGLGDTAMYLCATSRVTGGGQPQHFGDGTRLSIL.